The 2 T cell receptor beta chains below were found in one sample sequenced in a study of blood T cells in healthy people across ages. Next came a second PCR, run for about 6 to 12 cycles, which used a sample-barcoded 5' primer along with a J-beta primer mix. MiXCR was run by TCRdb on the 5' RACE reads, yielding one entry per CDR3 protein. The sample yields fewer than 2,000,000 distinct CDR3 sequences, 30% to 40% seen once. Sequenced material: blood. The source of these receptors is a human donor in good health.

Only a few counts were recorded for this clonotype. The junction and the germline gene differ at one end; a read error may be behind it. The chain uses TRBV20-1 and TRBJ1-2; weak D call: TRBD1 (5 bases). This CDR3 has 15 amino acids. Germline V CDR1 and CDR2: DFQATT, SNEGSKA (reference sequence). The CDR3 region is CNARDWGGDNYGYTF. In DNA, the CDR3 is TGCAATGCTAGAGATTGGGGGGGGGATAACTATGGCTACACCTTC.

This clonotype has a handful of counts. The chain joins TRBV7-2 to TRBJ1-5; perhaps TRBD1 as D (6 bases). CDR1 is SGHTA, CDR2 FQGNSA, per germline. V gave up 3 bases and J gave up 5 bases, with 14 bases separating them. The CDR3 is 15 residues long. CDR3 sequence (DNA): TGTGCCAGCAGCTTCAGGGGTGCGGTGGATCAGCCCCAGCATTTT. This codes for CASSFRGAVDQPQHF.